What follows describes a single TCR beta chain. The V gene end was trimmed by 0 bases and the J gene end by 6 bases; junction bases not matched to a gene: 2. The CDR3 runs to 15 residues. The V gene's germline CDR1 is SGHRS and CDR2 YFSETQ. The data are from a study of blood T cell repertoires in COVID-19. About the study: Acute-phase and convalescent COVID-19 samples originated in the United States, Italy and Spain. Sample material is recorded as cDNA or gDNA derived from T cells, B-cell-depleted T cells, or PBMCs.

Per the original methods: Researchers report that nucleated cell counts were estimated from reference gene primer amplification. Libraries were prepared by immunoSEQ multiplex PCR; TCRdb keeps only in-frame clonotypes and omits some of them. The D gene and trimming were derived from the DNA, and the V and J assignments and clone size from that table. The sample lists 160,000 or so clones; around 84% were seen once. The sequence was obtained from a woman in her forties or fifties with acute or convalescent COVID-19. The chain carries TRBV5-1 and TRBJ2-1; 11 bases agree with TRBD1. Sequencing was done on a sample of peripheral blood. Here the CDR3 DNA reads TGCGCCAGCAGCTTGGAAGGGACAGGGGGCAATGAGCAGTTCTTC. Amino acids: CASSLEGTGGNEQFF.